This T cell receptor (beta chain) emerged from a study of blood T cell repertoires in COVID-19. This CDR3 comprises 14 residues. The V end lost 2 bases, the J end lost 5 bases, and 13 bases lay between the germline ends. In germline, CDR1 is LNHNV, CDR2 YYDKDF (reference sequence). In the source study's methods: How many nucleated cells were present was estimated from reference gene primer amplification. TCRdb's table, derived via immunoSEQ multiplex PCR, lists solely in-frame clones and lacks some. D and trimming were read from the DNA, whereas the V and J calls and clone size are those reported in that table. This repertoire shows about 120,000 clones, around nine tenths found once; its top ten account for less than 2.5%.

The origin of this receptor is a woman in her forties or fifties with acute or convalescent COVID-19. Material for sequencing was peripheral blood. The chain employs TRBV15 and TRBJ2-7; unclear D gene. The DNA of the CDR3 is TGTGCCACCAGCAGAAAAAGAGGCTACGACGAGCAGTACTTC. Translation gives CATSRKRGYDEQYF.